Below are 31 T cell receptor beta chains sequenced from a single sample in a study of cytomegalovirus exposure and HLA in healthy donors. A multiplex PCR was run with 60 Vbeta primers and 13 Jbeta primers. The repertoire was sequenced with immunoSEQ multiplex PCR; TCRdb's copy has only in-frame clones and lacks some. The sample records about 82,000 clones, around 79% being singletons. Sequencing was carried out using PBMCs. The receptors were sampled from a human donor in good health.

This clone was seen once. The chain is built from TRBV5-6 and TRBJ1-2; D is perhaps TRBD1 (5 bases). Between the trimmed V and J ends, which lost 4 bases and 9 bases, there was a span of 25 bases. The CDR3 is made up of 16 amino acids. Germline V lookup: CDR1 SGHDT, CDR2 YYEEEE. The CDR3 spells CASSQGVKVTVRSYTF. DNA for the CDR3: TGTGCCAGCAGCCAAGGGGTAAAGGTGACGGTACGTAGCTACACCTTC.

The table lists this clone with many counts. The CDR3, as DNA: TGTGCCATCAGTGGGATCGGGGGGACCACTGAAGCTTTCTTT. Protein product: CAISGIGGTTEAFF. The chain carries TRBV10-3 and TRBJ1-1, with D possibly matching TRBD1 (5 bases). CDR1 and CDR2 (germline): ENHRY, SYGVKD. Trimming pared 4 bases from V and 4 bases from J, leaving 13 bases between. The CDR3 runs to 14 residues.

The chain joins TRBV12-5 to TRBJ1-5; perhaps TRBD1 as D (6 bases). The CDR3 spans 14 residues. Trimming removed 5 bases at V and 7 bases at J, with 15 bases between. Germline loops: CDR1 LGHNT, CDR2 FRNRAP. The chain's CDR3 is CASGKSTGNQPQHF. In DNA form, the CDR3 reads TGTGCTAGTGGTAAATCAACAGGGAACCAGCCCCAGCATTTT.

This chain connects TRBV6-5 to TRBJ1-2, with D possibly TRBD1 on 5 matching bases. CDR1 MNHEY and CDR2 SVGAGI come from the germline V gene. With 7 bases removed from V and 4 bases from J, the gap between germline ends came to 13 bases. The CDR3 length is 13 residues. Here the CDR3 DNA reads TGTGCCAGCACCAATGGGGGAGGCTATGGCTACACCTTC. Translation gives CASTNGGGYGYTF.

The V and J genes are TRBV4-1 and TRBJ2-3, with TRBD2 matching over 9 bases. CDR3 size: 15 residues. The germline CDR1 and CDR2 sequences are MGHRA and YSYEKL. With V trimmed by 5 bases and J by 5 bases, 8 bases remained unmatched. CDR3 loop: CASSSGRGGGDTQYF. In DNA, the CDR3 is TGCGCCAGCAGCTCAGGGCGGGGGGGCGGAGATACGCAGTATTTT.

The chain is built from TRBV6-6 and TRBJ1-4; a weak D match, TRBD1 (6 bases). V dropped 0 bases and J dropped 4 bases, with 9 bases sitting between them. This CDR3 region has 15 residues. CDR1 MNHNY and CDR2 SVGAGI come from the germline V gene (reference sequence). CDR3 sequence (DNA): TGTGCCAGCAGTTACTCGAGGGACATTAATGAAAAACTGTTTTTT. This sequence encodes CASSYSRDINEKLFF.

Turning to this clone: The junction departs from the called germline gene at one end, perhaps through a read error. The chain employs TRBV7-9 and TRBJ2-7; unclear D gene. CDR1 is SEHNR, CDR2 FQNEAQ, per germline (reference sequence). This CDR3 is built from 12 residues. In DNA, the CDR3 is TGTTCCAGCAGCTTCTCCAACTACGATCAGTACTTC. Protein product: CSSSFSNYDQYF. The full variable domain, completed using reference TRBV7-9 and TRBJ2-7, is DTGVSQNPRHKITKRGQNVTFRCDPISEHNRLYWYRQTLGQGPEFLTYFQNEAQLEKSRLLSDRFSAERPKGSFSTLEIQRTEQGDSAMYLCSSSFSNYDQYFGPGTRLTVT.

V gene TRBV6-5 combines with J gene TRBJ1-3, with unresolved D. V was pared by 0 bases and J by 0 bases, with 9 bases between. CDR1 and CDR2 from the germline V gene are MNHEY and SVGAGI. This CDR3 contains 16 residues. The CDR3 DNA reads TGTGCCAGCAGTTACTCTCTGGCTGCCTCTGGAAACACCATATATTTT. Encoded protein: CASSYSLAASGNTIYF.

J is TRBJ2-4 and V is TRBV28, with 9 bases identical to TRBD1. This CDR3 comprises 14 residues. The germline V gene has CDR1 MDHEN and CDR2 SYDVKM. The V and J ends lost 5 bases and 9 bases, in that order; junction bases with no gene match: 8. The CDR3 region is CASSLRQGGGIQYF. CDR3 coding DNA: TGTGCCAGCAGTCTAAGACAGGGGGGCGGCATTCAGTACTTC.

V is TRBV14 and J is TRBJ2-7; 11 positions match TRBD2. CDR1 and CDR2 from the germline V gene are SGHDN and FVKESK. The CDR3 runs 19 residues. Trimming took 0 bases from V and 1 from J; bases not matched to a gene: 11. The CDR3: CASSQDWGETSGVSYEQYF. DNA for the CDR3: TGTGCCAGCAGCCAAGATTGGGGAGAGACTAGCGGGGTTTCCTACGAGCAGTACTTC.

This clone is a singleton in its sample. V is TRBV19 and J is TRBJ2-2; D gene uncertain. This CDR3 contains 11 residues. Trimming removed 7 bases at V and 7 bases at J, with 7 bases between. Germline-derived CDR1 and CDR2 are LNHDA and SQIVND (reference sequence). The CDR3 loop is CASTKNGELFF. The CDR3 coding sequence is TGTGCCAGTACTAAGAACGGGGAGCTGTTTTTT.

This rearrangement joins TRBV29-1 to TRBJ1-2; TRBD1 agrees at 7 bases. The V gene end was trimmed by 7 bases and the J gene end by 3 bases; junction bases not matched to a gene: 11. This CDR3 is 14 amino acids long. Germline V CDR1 and CDR2: SQVTM, ANQGSEA. The CDR3 DNA is TGCAGCGGATGGACAGGCAGAGGGGACTATGGCTACACCTTC. It codes for CSGWTGRGDYGYTF.

The gene calls are TRBV25-1 and TRBJ2-5; 7 nucleotides align to TRBD2. Germline-derived CDR1 and CDR2 are MGHDK and SYGVNS. Trimming cost V 4 bases and J 4 bases; bases outside gene matches: 3. The CDR3 runs to 13 residues. CDR3: CASSGGGIETQYF. The CDR3 DNA reads TGTGCCAGCAGTGGGGGAGGGATAGAGACCCAGTACTTC.

A word on this clone: One end of the junction does not line up with germline, which may come from a read error. J is TRBJ1-1 and V is TRBV27, with TRBD1 matching 7 bases. Germline V gene data show CDR1 as MNHEY and CDR2 as SMNVEV (reference sequence). The CDR3 runs to 15 residues. CDR3 DNA sequence: TGTGCCAGCAGTTTACACAGGGGACAGAACACTGAAGTTTTCTTT. Translating gives CASSLHRGQNTEVFF.

J is TRBJ2-1 and V is TRBV30; 10 bases match TRBD2. V lost 3 bases and J lost 8; bases outside the gene matches: 7. This CDR3 region has 14 residues. Germline V gene sequence: CDR1 GTSNPN, CDR2 SVGIG (reference sequence). The CDR3 loop is CAWRRSGGAHEQFF. The CDR3 DNA follows: TGTGCCTGGAGGCGAAGCGGGGGGGCCCATGAGCAGTTCTTC.

V gene TRBV6-1 combines with J gene TRBJ1-1; TRBD1 aligns across 8 bases. J was trimmed by 2 bases and V by 7 bases; bases with no gene match: 6. Per germline, CDR1 MNHNS and CDR2 SASEGT. The CDR3 has 14 residues. CDR3 region: CASTRDRLNTEAFF. CDR3 in DNA: TGTGCCAGCACTAGGGACAGGCTAAACACTGAAGCTTTCTTT.

This rearrangement joins TRBV27 to TRBJ2-7; D possibly corresponds to TRBD1 (6 bases). From germline, CDR1 is MNHEY and CDR2 SMNVEV (reference sequence). The CDR3 sequence is 14 residues long. V gave up 0 bases and J gave up 4 bases, with 10 bases separating them. Here the CDR3 reads CASSLSGHLYEQYF. The CDR3 DNA follows: TGTGCCAGCAGTTTATCGGGACACCTATACGAGCAGTACTTC.

The chain employs TRBV9 and TRBJ2-5; TRBD2 matches at 7 bases. The CDR3 loop spans 15 amino acids. Germline V gene data show CDR1 as SGDLS and CDR2 as YYNGEE. V lost 4 bases to trimming and J lost 1 base; unmatched junction nucleotides: 7. CDR3: CASSTRLAPQETQYF. The DNA for the CDR3 is TGTGCCAGCAGCACCAGACTAGCACCCCAAGAGACCCAGTACTTC. Full variable domain (rest looked up from reference TRBV9 and TRBJ2-5): DSGVTQTPKHLITATGQRVTLRCSPRSGDLSVYWYQQSLDQGLQFLIQYYNGEERAKGNILERFSAQQFPDLHSELNLSSLELGDSALYFCASSTRLAPQETQYFGPGTRLLVL.

The chain carries TRBV5-4 and TRBJ1-5; D is undetermined. V shed 3 bases and J shed 1 base, with 8 bases lying between them. This CDR3 region has 14 residues. The V gene's germline CDR1 is SGHNT and CDR2 YYREEE (reference sequence). Here the CDR3 reads CASSSHASNQPQHF. CDR3 DNA: TGTGCCAGCAGCTCCCACGCGAGCAATCAGCCCCAGCATTTT. Filled out from reference TRBV5-4 and TRBJ1-5, the complete variable domain reads ETGVTQSPTHLIKTRGQQVTLRCSSQSGHNTVSWYQQALGQGPQFIFQYYREEENGRGNFPPRFSGLQFPNYSSELNVNALELDDSALYLCASSSHASNQPQHFGDGTRLSIL.

V is TRBV4-3 and J is TRBJ1-1; possibly TRBD1 for D (6 bases). The V gene's germline CDR1 is LGHNA and CDR2 YSLEER. The CDR3 covers 16 residues. Trimming left V 0 bases short and J 1 base short, with 12 bases between. This CDR3 is CASSQDPTGRNTEAFF. Here the CDR3 DNA reads TGCGCCAGCAGCCAAGACCCGACAGGAAGGAACACTGAAGCTTTCTTT.

This chain uses TRBV6-4 with TRBJ1-4; weak D call: TRBD1 (5 bases). Per germline, CDR1 MRHNA and CDR2 SNTAGT. The CDR3 is 16 amino acids. The ends were cut back, 3 bases at V and 8 bases at J, with 19 bases in the middle. The CDR3 spells CASSEPAGPLLEKLFF. The CDR3 DNA reads TGTGCCAGCAGTGAGCCAGCGGGACCACTACTGGAAAAACTGTTTTTT.

This rearrangement joins TRBV9 to TRBJ2-3; 11 nucleotides line up with TRBD2. The CDR3 has 17 amino acids. The germline gives CDR1 SGDLS, CDR2 YYNGEE. The V gene end was trimmed by 0 bases and the J gene end by 7 bases; junction bases not matched to a gene: 10. This CDR3 reads CASSVVSTSGALNTQYF. The CDR3 DNA reads TGTGCCAGCAGCGTAGTCTCGACTAGCGGGGCTCTCAATACGCAGTATTTT.

Worth noting for this clone: The junction differs from germline at one of its ends, possibly a read error. This CDR3 reads CASSEEISAGLINQPQNF. The CDR3 bases are TGTGCCAGCAGTGAAGAAATATCGGCAGGGCTAATCAATCAGCCCCAGAATTTT. This sequence joins TRBV6-1 and TRBJ1-5, with a possible D match to TRBD1 (5 bases). This CDR3 region has 18 residues. Germline V gene sequence: CDR1 MNHNS, CDR2 SASEGT.

This chain joins TRBV7-9 and TRBJ2-3, with D possibly being TRBD2 (6 bases). The CDR3 is made up of 14 amino acids. Trimming removed 5 bases from V and 6 bases from J, with 15 bases in between. Germline CDR1 and CDR2: SEHNR and FQNEAQ (reference sequence). The CDR3 spells CASSPPGLRDTQYF. DNA of the CDR3: TGTGCCAGCAGCCCCCCGGGACTTCGTGATACGCAGTATTTT.

The V and J genes are TRBV30 and TRBJ2-5, with 7 bases lining up with TRBD2. J gave up 11 bases and V 0 bases, and 9 bases lay outside the gene matches. The CDR3 spans 13 residues. CDR1 GTSNPN and CDR2 SVGIG come from the germline V gene (reference sequence). In DNA form, the CDR3 reads TGTGCCTGGAGTGTCCCGGACCGGGGAGGGCAGTACTTC. Translating gives CAWSVPDRGGQYF.

This sequence joins TRBV13 and TRBJ2-3; TRBD1 matches 9 bases. This CDR3 has 17 residues. Germline CDR1 is PRHDT and CDR2 is FYEKMQ (reference sequence). After removal of 4 bases from V and 2 bases from J, the junction contained 10 bases not matched to a gene. CDR3 region: CASSSRGTGINTDTQYF. In DNA, the CDR3 is TGTGCCAGCAGCTCCAGAGGGACAGGGATCAACACAGATACGCAGTATTTT. The full variable domain, in which reference TRBV13 and TRBJ2-3 provide the parts outside the CDR3, is AAGVIQSPRHLIKEKRETATLKCYPIPRHDTVYWYQQGPGQDPQFLISFYEKMQSDKGSIPDRFSAQQFSDYHSELNMSSLELGDSALYFCASSSRGTGINTDTQYFGPGTRLTVL.

The V call is TRBV7-8, the J call TRBJ2-6; no reliable D call. The CDR3 covers 13 residues. Germline V gives CDR1 SGHVS, CDR2 FQNEAQ. Trimming removed 4 bases at V and 3 bases at J, with 4 bases between. The CDR3 spells CASSSGGANVLTF. The CDR3 DNA is TGTGCCAGCAGCTCCGGTGGGGCCAACGTCCTGACTTTC.

V is TRBV15 and J is TRBJ1-5; the D is unclear. Per germline, CDR1 LNHNV and CDR2 YYDKDF (reference sequence). CDR3 length equals 16 residues. Trimming removed 6 bases from V and 7 bases from J, with 22 bases in between. CDR3 sequence (DNA): TGTGCCACCAGGAAGGGAGATCCCAATGCGAGGCAGCCCCAGCATTTT. Its translation: CATRKGDPNARQPQHF.

V and J are TRBV5-1 and TRBJ2-5, with 8 bases lining up with TRBD1. The germline CDR1 and CDR2 sequences are SGHRS and YFSETQ. V lost 1 base, J lost 5 bases, and 4 bases stayed unmatched. The CDR3 loop spans 14 amino acids. DNA for the CDR3: TGCGCCAGCAGCTTGCAGGGGGCGGCGGAGACCCAGTACTTC. Its protein is CASSLQGAAETQYF.

The chain couples TRBV10-2 to TRBJ2-7, with 9 bases identical to TRBD2. V lost 7 bases to trimming and J lost 5 bases; unmatched junction nucleotides: 9. Germline CDR1 and CDR2: WSHSY and SAAADI. The CDR3 sequence is 14 residues long. CDR3 DNA sequence: TGCGCCAGCAATCCTAGCGGGGCTGGGAACGAGCAGTACTTC. Protein product: CASNPSGAGNEQYF.

This clone was seen a few times. The chain links TRBV25-1 to TRBJ1-4, with TRBD1 identical over 7 bases. The CDR3 has 15 amino acids. The ends lost 4 bases at V and 5 bases at J; junction bases unmatched: 7. Germline assignment: CDR1 MGHDK and CDR2 SYGVNS. CDR3 DNA: TGTGCCAGCAGTGCCAGGGGGTTACAAAATGAAAAACTGTTTTTT. Translating it yields CASSARGLQNEKLFF.